This entry lists 13 T cell receptor beta chains sequenced from one sample in a study of blood T cells in healthy people across ages. A second PCR of roughly 7 to 11 cycles used a sample-barcoded 5' primer and a J-beta primer mix. MiXCR, run by TCRdb on the 5' RACE reads, gives a single entry per CDR3 protein. The data contain approximately 2,000,000 distinct CDR3 sequences, around 42% of them singletons. The material sequenced was blood. These receptors all stem from a human donor in good health.

The V gene is TRBV15, the J gene TRBJ1-2, with a weak D call TRBD1 (5 bases). The CDR3 extends over 14 amino acids. Between the trimmed V and J ends, which lost 0 bases and 7 bases, there was a span of 12 bases. Germline lookup yields CDR1 LNHNV and CDR2 YYDKDF (reference sequence). The CDR3 sequence is CATSRDLSRAGYTF. For the CDR3, the DNA is TGTGCCACCAGCAGAGATCTGTCCAGGGCTGGCTACACCTTC.

The chain recombines TRBV12-3 or TRBV12-4 with TRBJ1-6; TRBD1 agrees at 10 bases. With 5 bases clipped from V and 8 bases from J, the junction kept 6 bases outside the gene matches. The CDR3 runs to 15 residues. The DNA of the CDR3 is TGTGCCAGCAGTGACCGGGACAGGGGCTATTCACCCCTCCACTTT. Translated: CASSDRDRGYSPLHF.

CDR3 in amino acids: CASRRQTDLYGYTF. The CDR3, as DNA: TGTGCCAGCAGAAGACAGACAGACTTATATGGCTACACCTTC. This sequence joins TRBV27 and TRBJ1-2, with a possible D match to TRBD1 (5 bases). Trimming stripped 6 bases from V and 5 bases from J, with 16 bases between. The CDR3 spans 14 residues. Per germline, CDR1 MNHEY and CDR2 SMNVEV (reference sequence).

The chain joins TRBV12-3 or TRBV12-4 to TRBJ2-2, with D unresolved. The CDR3 sequence is 15 residues long. V shed 0 bases and J shed 4 bases, with 9 bases lying between them. CDR3 amino acids: CASSLAGYPTGELFF. In DNA, the CDR3 is TGTGCCAGCAGTTTAGCCGGGTACCCCACCGGGGAGCTGTTTTTT.

This sequence joins TRBV2 and TRBJ2-2; weak D call: TRBD1 (6 bases). Trimming took 8 bases from V and 4 from J, leaving 14 bases between them. Germline CDR1 reads SNHLY; CDR2 reads FYNNEI. This CDR3 is 14 amino acids long. DNA of the CDR3: TGTGCCAGCGTAAGACAGGAGACCACCGGGGAGCTGTTTTTT. It specifies CASVRQETTGELFF.

The V gene is TRBV20-1, the J gene TRBJ1-1; D gene uncertain. Germline lookup yields CDR1 DFQATT and CDR2 SNEGSKA (reference sequence). The CDR3 is made up of 14 amino acids. Deletions cut 6 bases from V and 1 base from J, with 15 bases between. CDR3 residues: CSALHRWGNTEAFF. CDR3 DNA: TGCAGTGCCCTTCACCGGTGGGGGAACACTGAAGCTTTCTTT.

The V gene is TRBV12-3 or TRBV12-4, the J gene TRBJ1-1; D may be TRBD1 (6 bases). This CDR3 comprises 17 residues. The V and J ends lost 1 base and 6 bases respectively, with 21 bases between them. The CDR3 region has the DNA TGTGCCAGCAGTTTAGTGGTGCAGGGGCCTCAGGGTCCTGAAGCTTTCTTT. This codes for CASSLVVQGPQGPEAFF.

This clonotype was counted between two and nine times. The chain recombines TRBV12-3 or TRBV12-4 with TRBJ1-6, with a weak D call TRBD1 (5 bases). With 4 bases removed from V and 7 bases from J, the gap between germline ends came to 11 bases. The CDR3 consists of 14 residues. The CDR3 loop reads CASSSTDFNSPLHF. The DNA of the CDR3 is TGTGCCAGCAGTTCGACAGACTTCAATTCACCCCTCCACTTT.

The V and J genes are TRBV5-1 and TRBJ2-5, with 9 bases aligning to TRBD1. Trimming removed 4 bases from V and 3 bases from J; junction bases left unmatched: 10. The CDR3 consists of 16 residues. CDR1 is SGHRS, CDR2 YFSETQ, per germline. The CDR3, as DNA: TGCGCCAGCAGCCCCGGGACAGGGCGCGGGGAAGAGACCCAGTACTTC. Translating gives CASSPGTGRGEETQYF.

This clonotype was detected only a few times. V and J are TRBV7-8 and TRBJ2-1; a possible D gene is TRBD2 (5 bases). Between the trimmed V and J ends, which lost 2 bases and 8 bases, there was a span of 13 bases. From germline, CDR1 is SGHVS and CDR2 FQNEAQ. The CDR3 length is 14 residues. CDR3 loop: CASSLRGYSDEQFF. The DNA for the CDR3 is TGTGCCAGCAGCTTAAGAGGGTACTCCGATGAGCAGTTCTTC.

The sample holds a few counts of this clonotype. V and J are TRBV4-3 and TRBJ2-1; unclear D gene. This CDR3 contains 15 residues. Germline values: CDR1 LGHNA, CDR2 YSLEER. Trimming left V 0 bases short and J 2 bases short, with 8 bases between. CDR3 in DNA: TGCGCCAGCAGCCAAGATGTCGGTACCTACAATGAGCAGTTCTTC. It encodes CASSQDVGTYNEQFF.

This clonotype turned up a few times. This chain links TRBV20-1 with TRBJ1-1, with TRBD1 identical over 7 bases. This CDR3 has 13 amino acids. Losses at the gene ends were 5 bases for V and 4 bases for J; bases not matched to a gene: 7. Germline-derived CDR1 and CDR2 are DFQATT and SNEGSKA (reference sequence). The CDR3 loop is CSASQGVFTEAFF. CDR3 nucleotide sequence: TGCAGTGCTTCCCAGGGGGTATTCACTGAAGCTTTCTTT.

This clonotype has more than one count but fewer than ten. The CDR3 region is CASSVLLNGYTF. The CDR3 DNA reads as TGTGCCAGCAGCGTCCTGCTGAACGGCTACACCTTC. The chain uses TRBV11-2 and TRBJ1-2; D gene ambiguous. The germline V and J ends were trimmed by 5 bases and 8 bases, with 12 bases remaining between them. The CDR3 is 12 amino acids. CDR1 is SGHAT, CDR2 FQNNGV, per germline.